A single sample gave rise to the 5 T cell receptor beta chains below, sequenced in a study of cytomegalovirus exposure and HLA in healthy donors. Primers: 60 Vbeta forward and 13 Jbeta reverse. Produced via immunoSEQ multiplex PCR; TCRdb's table is partial and in-frame only. The sample contains 150,000 to 200,000 clones, 77% of which appear only once. Specimen: PBMCs. The receptors originated from a woman in her 30s in good health and CMV-seronegative.

This clone has a handful of counts. This chain joins TRBV28 and TRBJ2-6; TRBD1 agrees at 12 bases. The CDR3 length is 18 residues. CDR1 and CDR2 from the germline V gene are MDHEN and SYDVKM. V lost 3 bases and J lost 4; bases outside the gene matches: 7. The CDR3 region is CASSLMGQGALGANVLTF. CDR3 sequence (DNA): TGTGCCAGCAGTTTGATGGGACAGGGGGCGCTGGGGGCCAACGTCCTGACTTTC.

The chain employs TRBV5-1 and TRBJ1-5, with unresolved D. Trimming took 8 bases from V and 8 from J, leaving 11 bases between them. Per germline, CDR1 SGHRS and CDR2 YFSETQ. There are 11 residues in the CDR3. CDR3 nucleotides: TGCGCCAGGAGATTTTTGGAGCCCCAGCATTTT. Protein product: CARRFLEPQHF.

This clone was found once. The V gene is TRBV7-2, the J gene TRBJ2-2, with D maybe TRBD2 (5 bases). Germline CDR1 and CDR2: SGHTA and FQGNSA. V was pared by 5 bases and J by 3 bases, with 13 bases between. The CDR3 spans 15 residues. The CDR3 sequence is CASSAGPRDTGELFF. The CDR3 bases are TGTGCCAGCAGCGCCGGACCGCGGGACACCGGGGAGCTGTTTTTT.

V and J are TRBV25-1 and TRBJ1-1, with D possibly matching TRBD1 (6 bases). The CDR3 spans 15 residues. CDR1 and CDR2 from the germline V gene are MGHDK and SYGVNS. Trimming removed 2 bases at V and 0 bases at J, with 10 bases between. In DNA form, the CDR3 reads TGTGCCAGCAGTGAAAGTGGGGGCGTGAACACTGAAGCTTTCTTT. As protein: CASSESGGVNTEAFF.

The chain's CDR3 is CASSLRTGNQPQHF. CDR3 sequence (DNA): TGTGCCAGCAGTTTAAGGACAGGGAATCAGCCCCAGCATTTT. The chain joins TRBV27 to TRBJ1-5; 8 nucleotides align to TRBD1. V lost 2 bases to trimming and J lost 4 bases; unmatched junction nucleotides: 1. From germline, CDR1 is MNHEY and CDR2 SMNVEV (reference sequence). The CDR3 consists of 14 residues.